Sequencing of this T cell receptor beta chain was carried out in a study of T cells after yellow fever vaccination. The CDR3 totals 17 residues. Germline V CDR1 and CDR2: SGHDT, YYEEEE. V was pared by 2 bases and J by 2 bases, with 18 bases between. Synthesis of TCR cDNA relied on 5'RACE template switching, which attached a universal primer site and UMIs. One entry per CDR3 protein results from TCRdb running MiXCR on the 5' RACE reads. The repertoire includes around 140,000 distinct CDR3 sequences, about 6.9% of them detected once, and under 0.7% sits in the top ten. This clonotype was found a few times.

The sequence came from a man younger than 40 who received the YFV17D yellow fever vaccine. This chain joins TRBV5-6 and TRBJ2-3; D remains ambiguous. The sample was CD4+ T cells sorted from PBMCs, taken 10 days after the yellow fever booster vaccination. This CDR3 is CASSLWVRAYHTDTQYF. DNA for the CDR3: TGTGCCAGCAGCTTATGGGTTCGAGCCTACCACACAGATACGCAGTATTTT.